This TCR beta chain was observed in a study of T cell responses to AZD1222 COVID-19 vaccine. Findings of the study overall: Nearly half of unique spike-specific TCRs reportedly avoided B.1.351 and B.1.1.7 mutated regions.

Data came from immunoSEQ multiplex PCR; TCRdb stores just in-frame clones and leaves some out. The profile shows some 64,000 clones, about nine tenths of them singletons. The germline V and J ends were trimmed by 0 bases and 4 bases, with 15 bases remaining between them. Germline V gene sequence: CDR1 SGHAT, CDR2 FQNNGV. The CDR3 totals 16 residues. In regard to this clone: Its specificity is not known.

The sequence was collected from an adult who received the MenACWY meningococcal vaccine as a control. The chain carries TRBV11-2 and TRBJ2-5, with a weak D call TRBD2 (6 bases). Source: peripheral blood, taken 28 days after the second dose of the MenACWY control vaccine. In nucleotides, the CDR3 is TGTGCCAGCAGCTTAGACCGGGACTGGGCGGGAGAGACCCAGTACTTC. This translates into CASSLDRDWAGETQYF.